A selection of T cell receptor beta chains follows, all from one sample in a study of cytotoxic CD8 clonotypes in ibrutinib-treated CLL. Assay used: immunoSEQ multiplex PCR; TCRdb lists only in-frame clones, some missing. The sample includes 270,000 or so clones, roughly 76% of them seen just once. The starting material was PBMCs, obtained at disease progression, from a patient treated with ibrutinib. These receptors were collected from a human donor with chronic lymphocytic leukemia. Each CDR3 is given with its conserved first and last residue. The order of the fields is CDR3 length, J gene, clone size, V gene, D gene, CDR3 protein, CDR3 DNA. The D gene is left open where the match is weak. Only part of the rows carry a size: once, few, many, or a class if the clone is expanded.

cdr3_length: 14; j_call: TRBJ2-2; clone_size: .; v_call: TRBV5-1; d_call: .; cdr3_aa: CASMGAGLTGELFF; cdr3_nt: TGCGCCAGCATGGGCGCAGGCTTGACCGGGGAGCTGTTTTTT
cdr3_length: 15; j_call: TRBJ2-7; clone_size: .; v_call: TRBV5-1; d_call: .; cdr3_aa: CASSLVISGSYEQYF; cdr3_nt: TGCGCCAGCAGCTTGGTTATTAGTGGATCCTACGAGCAGTACTTC
cdr3_length: 15; j_call: TRBJ1-2; clone_size: .; v_call: TRBV19; d_call: .; cdr3_aa: CASSIWVGLTDGYTF; cdr3_nt: TGTGCCAGTAGTATCTGGGTGGGGCTTACGGATGGCTACACCTTC
cdr3_length: 15; j_call: TRBJ1-2; clone_size: once; v_call: TRBV5-1; d_call: .; cdr3_aa: CASSARVGGASGYTF; cdr3_nt: TGCGCCAGCAGCGCTCGAGTTGGGGGCGCGTCTGGCTACACCTTC
cdr3_length: 19; j_call: TRBJ1-1; clone_size: .; v_call: TRBV5-1; d_call: TRBD1; cdr3_aa: CASSLAHIPGQGMNTEAFF; cdr3_nt: TGCGCCAGCAGCTTGGCCCATATTCCGGGACAGGGGATGAACACTGAAGCTTTCTTT
cdr3_length: 11; j_call: TRBJ2-5; clone_size: once; v_call: TRBV5-1; d_call: .; cdr3_aa: CASSISETQYF; cdr3_nt: TGCGCCAGCAGCATCTCAGAGACCCAGTACTTC
cdr3_length: 18; j_call: TRBJ2-3; clone_size: .; v_call: TRBV4-1; d_call: TRBD2; cdr3_aa: CASSLRVTSGGTTDTQYF; cdr3_nt: TGCGCCAGCAGCCTGCGGGTGACTAGCGGGGGGACCACAGATACGCAGTATTTT
cdr3_length: 13; j_call: TRBJ1-5; clone_size: once; v_call: TRBV11-2; d_call: .; cdr3_aa: CASSLGSNQPQHF; cdr3_nt: TGTGCCAGCAGCTTAGGTAGCAATCAGCCCCAGCATTTT
cdr3_length: 14; j_call: TRBJ1-2; clone_size: .; v_call: TRBV4-3; d_call: .; cdr3_aa: CASSHKYRESGYTF; cdr3_nt: TGCGCCAGCAGCCACAAATACAGGGAAAGTGGCTACACCTTC
cdr3_length: 14; j_call: TRBJ1-2; clone_size: .; v_call: TRBV7-2; d_call: .; cdr3_aa: CASSPTAINYGYTF; cdr3_nt: TGTGCCAGCAGCCCAACAGCGATAAACTATGGCTACACCTTC
cdr3_length: 13; j_call: TRBJ2-7; clone_size: .; v_call: TRBV29-1; d_call: .; cdr3_aa: CSVEGARTYEQYF; cdr3_nt: TGCAGCGTTGAAGGAGCACGAACCTACGAGCAGTACTTC
cdr3_length: 13; j_call: TRBJ2-3; clone_size: .; v_call: TRBV11-2; d_call: .; cdr3_aa: CASSLNSPDTQYF; cdr3_nt: TGTGCCAGCAGCTTAAACAGTCCTGATACGCAGTATTTT
cdr3_length: 17; j_call: TRBJ1-6; clone_size: .; v_call: TRBV23-1; d_call: TRBD1; cdr3_aa: CASSHRQGSSYNSPLHF; cdr3_nt: TGCGCCAGCAGTCACAGACAGGGGAGCTCCTATAATTCACCCCTCCACTTT
cdr3_length: 13; j_call: TRBJ1-2; clone_size: .; v_call: TRBV6-4; d_call: .; cdr3_aa: CASSAGGGYGYTF; cdr3_nt: TGTGCCAGCAGTGCCGGGGGCGGCTATGGCTACACCTTC
cdr3_length: 15; j_call: TRBJ2-1; clone_size: .; v_call: TRBV4-1; d_call: TRBD2; cdr3_aa: CASSHTSGAYNEQFF; cdr3_nt: TGCGCCAGCAGCCACACTAGCGGGGCATACAATGAGCAGTTCTTC
cdr3_length: 14; j_call: TRBJ2-7; clone_size: .; v_call: TRBV7-2; d_call: TRBD2; cdr3_aa: CASSLVAGGYEQYF; cdr3_nt: TGTGCCAGCAGCTTAGTGGCGGGGGGCTACGAGCAGTACTTC
cdr3_length: 13; j_call: TRBJ2-7; clone_size: .; v_call: TRBV6-1; d_call: .; cdr3_aa: CASREGLNYEQYF; cdr3_nt: TGTGCCAGCAGGGAGGGACTGAACTACGAGCAGTACTTC
cdr3_length: 12; j_call: TRBJ2-4; clone_size: .; v_call: TRBV2; d_call: .; cdr3_aa: CASSEAPPNSYF; cdr3_nt: TGTGCCAGCAGTGAGGCCCCCCCCAACTCGTACTTC
cdr3_length: 15; j_call: TRBJ2-7; clone_size: .; v_call: TRBV6-6; d_call: TRBD1; cdr3_aa: CASSSWDRGLYEQYF; cdr3_nt: TGTGCCAGCAGTTCGTGGGACAGGGGGCTTTACGAGCAGTACTTC
cdr3_length: 13; j_call: TRBJ2-7; clone_size: once; v_call: TRBV10-3; d_call: .; cdr3_aa: CAISESYPYEQYF; cdr3_nt: TGTGCCATCAGTGAGTCGTATCCTTACGAGCAGTACTTC
cdr3_length: 11; j_call: TRBJ2-7; clone_size: .; v_call: TRBV20-1; d_call: .; cdr3_aa: CSAPDNYEQYF; cdr3_nt: TGCAGTGCCCCGGACAACTACGAGCAGTACTTC
cdr3_length: 13; j_call: TRBJ2-1; clone_size: .; v_call: TRBV9; d_call: .; cdr3_aa: CASSVRLHNEQFF; cdr3_nt: TGTGCCAGCAGCGTACGACTCCACAATGAGCAGTTCTTC
cdr3_length: 16; j_call: TRBJ2-7; clone_size: .; v_call: TRBV4-1; d_call: TRBD1; cdr3_aa: CASSQEGQAYPYEQYF; cdr3_nt: TGCGCCAGCAGCCAAGAGGGACAGGCCTACCCCTACGAGCAGTACTTC
cdr3_length: 13; j_call: TRBJ2-5; clone_size: .; v_call: TRBV7-3; d_call: .; cdr3_aa: CASSPTRAETQYF; cdr3_nt: TGTGCCAGCAGCCCAACTAGAGCGGAGACCCAGTACTTC
cdr3_length: 12; j_call: TRBJ1-2; clone_size: .; v_call: TRBV6-4; d_call: .; cdr3_aa: CASSDLAGRHTF; cdr3_nt: TGTGCCAGCAGTGATCTGGCAGGCCGACACACCTTC
cdr3_length: 15; j_call: TRBJ2-3; clone_size: .; v_call: TRBV5-1; d_call: TRBD1; cdr3_aa: CASSFGGQNTDTQYF; cdr3_nt: TGCGCCAGCAGCTTTGGGGGACAGAACACAGATACGCAGTATTTT
cdr3_length: 18; j_call: TRBJ1-5; clone_size: .; v_call: TRBV10-3; d_call: .; cdr3_aa: CAISESHEWGKGNQPQHF; cdr3_nt: TGTGCCATCAGTGAGTCCCACGAGTGGGGGAAGGGCAATCAGCCCCAGCATTTT